This T cell receptor beta chain was captured in a study of cytomegalovirus exposure and HLA in healthy donors. Study-wide results and limits: TCR beta sequences reportedly predicted the HLA-A and HLA-B alleles of most subjects accurately.

The study ran its PCR with 60 Vbeta and 13 Jbeta primers. Some clones are missing from TCRdb's copy, which holds only in-frame ones; the method was immunoSEQ multiplex PCR. The table shows 85,000 to 100,000 clones, with about two thirds occurring only once. Notes on this clone: Its antigen is not known.

V lost 6 bases and J 8 bases, leaving 17 bases between the germline ends. The CDR3 is 15 residues long. Germline CDR1 reads SNHLY; CDR2 reads FYNNEI. This rearrangement joins TRBV2 to TRBJ1-6; possible D gene TRBD1, 5 bases. Material for sequencing was PBMCs. The source is a man aged 50 to 59 in good health and CMV-seronegative. The CDR3 nucleotides are TGTGCCAGCAGCTCGACAGCCTTTATGGATTCACCCCTCCACTTT. Protein: CASSSTAFMDSPLHF.